The 26 T cell receptor beta chains reported below all come from one sample, sequenced in a study of blood T cell repertoires in COVID-19. The method was immunoSEQ multiplex PCR; TCRdb's version includes in-frame clones alone and lacks a portion of them. The table records about 120,000 clones, approximately 81% of them present only once. Sequencing input: peripheral blood. The receptors were sampled from a man aged 55 to 70 with acute or convalescent COVID-19.

V is TRBV29-1 and J is TRBJ2-1; tentatively, D is TRBD1 (5 bases). The V end lost 5 bases, the J end lost 15 bases, and 20 bases lay between the germline ends. Per germline, CDR1 SQVTM and CDR2 ANQGSEA. CDR3 length equals 12 residues. CDR3 coding DNA: TGCAGCGTTCAAGCATTGACAGCCGTGAGGTTCTTC. Translating gives CSVQALTAVRFF.

The chain couples TRBV11-2 to TRBJ1-3, with a tentative D call TRBD1 (6 bases). Germline assignment: CDR1 SGHAT and CDR2 FQNNGV. The CDR3 is made up of 13 amino acids. Trimming took off 6 bases at V and 4 bases at J, with 10 bases between the two ends. This chain's CDR3 is CASSTGSGNTIYF. The CDR3, as DNA: TGTGCCAGCAGTACAGGGTCCGGAAACACCATATATTTT.

The chain has TRBV7-2 and TRBJ1-1; the match to TRBD1 covers 8 bases. CDR3 size: 13 residues. With V trimmed by 1 base and J by 11 bases, 6 bases remained unmatched. Per the germline V gene, CDR1 is SGHTA and CDR2 is FQGNSA. The CDR3 DNA reads TGTGCCAGCAGCTTAGGACAGGGGCGGGACGCTTTCTTT. It translates to CASSLGQGRDAFF.

This sequence joins TRBV6-5 and TRBJ1-1, with TRBD1 identical over 9 bases. The CDR3 contains 15 residues. J gave up 5 bases and V 6 bases, and 10 bases lay outside the gene matches. Germline V lookup: CDR1 MNHEY, CDR2 SVGAGI. CDR3 region: CASSTIGTGSTEAFF. The CDR3 DNA is TGTGCCAGCAGCACGATCGGGACAGGGTCGACTGAAGCTTTCTTT.

This sequence joins TRBV7-2 and TRBJ1-5, with D perhaps matching TRBD1 (5 bases). This CDR3 comprises 15 residues. CDR1 SGHTA and CDR2 FQGNSA come from the germline V gene. Deletions cut 3 bases from V and 1 base from J, with 10 bases between. Written as DNA, the CDR3 is TGTGCCAGCAGCTTGGGACTTTTAAGCAATCAGCCCCAGCATTTT. Amino acids: CASSLGLLSNQPQHF.

The V gene is TRBV2, the J gene TRBJ2-7; D is unresolved. Trimming removed 2 bases from V and 0 bases from J, with 8 bases in between. The germline V gene encodes CDR1 SNHLY and CDR2 FYNNEI. CDR3 length: 14 residues. CDR3 DNA: TGTGCCAGCAGTGAATCACTACTCTCCTACGAGCAGTACTTC. Translation gives CASSESLLSYEQYF.

The chain joins TRBV7-9 to TRBJ2-7; 8 bases line up with TRBD2. Germline values: CDR1 SEHNR, CDR2 FQNEAQ (reference sequence). This CDR3 has 15 residues. V was pared by 4 bases and J by 3 bases, with 8 bases of the junction left unmatched. The CDR3, as DNA: TGTGCCAGCAGCTCCTTAGCGGGGCCCCACTACGAGCAGTACTTC. It translates to CASSSLAGPHYEQYF.

This rearrangement joins TRBV6-2 or TRBV6-3 to TRBJ2-1; D may be TRBD2 (6 bases). The V end was cut by 5 bases, the J end by 0 bases, with 20 bases between. Germline CDR1 is MNHEY and CDR2 is SVGEGT. This CDR3 has 18 amino acids. The CDR3 nucleotides are TGTGCCAGCAGTGATTCGAGCGGTGGGGGGAGCTCCTACAATGAGCAGTTCTTC. Its translation: CASSDSSGGGSSYNEQFF.

J is TRBJ1-5 and V is TRBV10-3; D gene unclear. Germline V gene data show CDR1 as ENHRY and CDR2 as SYGVKD. The ends were cut back, 2 bases at V and 4 bases at J, with 9 bases in the middle. CDR3 length: 14 residues. CDR3 amino acids: CAISERTGNQPQHF. Written as DNA, the CDR3 is TGTGCCATCAGTGAGCGGACGGGGAATCAGCCCCAGCATTTT.

This clone has a single count. A junction end diverges from the germline sequence, so it may reflect a read error. The genes are TRBV15 and TRBJ2-7; TRBD2 agrees at 10 bases. Germline CDR1 is LNHNV and CDR2 is YYDKDF (reference sequence). The CDR3 is made up of 15 amino acids. The CDR3 here is CATRRETSGISEQYF. DNA of the CDR3: TGTGCCACCAGAAGAGAAACTAGCGGGATAAGCGAGCAGTACTTC.

CDR3 loop: CASSIQGSGNNEQFF. CDR3 in DNA: TGTGCCAGTAGTATACAGGGTAGCGGGAACAATGAGCAGTTCTTC. The V and J genes are TRBV19 and TRBJ2-1; 8 nucleotides line up with TRBD2. The V gene end was trimmed by 2 bases and the J gene end by 5 bases; junction bases not matched to a gene: 5. Germline lookup yields CDR1 LNHDA and CDR2 SQIVND (reference sequence). CDR3 length: 15 residues.

The chain recombines TRBV11-2 with TRBJ2-7; D perhaps matches TRBD2 (5 bases). V was shortened by 4 bases and J by 0 bases, with 10 bases between the two germline ends. Germline CDR1 and CDR2: SGHAT and FQNNGV. The length of the CDR3 is 14 residues. The CDR3: CASSYTGVSYEQYF. CDR3 DNA sequence: TGTGCCAGCAGCTACACCGGGGTCTCCTACGAGCAGTACTTC.

The chain couples TRBV7-9 to TRBJ2-7; 11 bases align to TRBD1. The V gene end was trimmed by 5 bases and the J gene end by 2 bases; junction bases not matched to a gene: 5. The germline CDR1 and CDR2 sequences are SEHNR and FQNEAQ (reference sequence). The CDR3 sequence is 15 residues long. CDR3 DNA sequence: TGTGCCAGCAGCCGGACAGGGGGCAGGACCTACGAGCAGTACTTC. This sequence encodes CASSRTGGRTYEQYF.

The chain combines TRBV4-1 with TRBJ2-3; 10 bases match TRBD2. V dropped 3 bases and J dropped 4; count of bases not matched to a gene: 13. Per germline, CDR1 MGHRA and CDR2 YSYEKL. CDR3 length: 18 amino acids. CDR3 sequence (DNA): TGCGCCAGCAGCCACCCTTTAGCGGGAGGCCGAGGGGCAGATACGCAGTATTTT. This codes for CASSHPLAGGRGADTQYF.

DNA for the CDR3: TGTGCCATCAGTGATGGTACAGGGCTCAATGGCTACGAGCAGTACTTC. Translating gives CAISDGTGLNGYEQYF. The V and J genes are TRBV10-3 and TRBJ2-7, with D perhaps matching TRBD1 (6 bases). This CDR3 spans 16 amino acids. Trimming removed 3 bases from V and 3 bases from J, with 18 bases in between. Germline CDR1 reads ENHRY; CDR2 reads SYGVKD.

CDR3 region: CATSRSFLGTGSSGANVLTF. CDR3 sequence (DNA): TGTGCCACCAGCAGAAGTTTTTTAGGGACAGGGAGCTCTGGGGCCAACGTCCTGACTTTC. The gene calls are TRBV15 and TRBJ2-6; the match to TRBD1 covers 9 bases. There are 20 residues in the CDR3. Germline V gene sequence: CDR1 LNHNV, CDR2 YYDKDF (reference sequence). Losses at the gene ends were 2 bases for V and 0 bases for J; bases not matched to a gene: 11.

The chain recombines TRBV7-2 with TRBJ2-3, with D uncertain. Trimming took 3 bases from V and 0 from J, leaving 13 bases between them. CDR1 and CDR2 (germline): SGHTA, FQGNSA. This CDR3 is built from 16 residues. CDR3 nucleotide sequence: TGTGCCAGCAGCTTTAGTCCCCCTCCTAGCACAGATACGCAGTATTTT. Translation: CASSFSPPPSTDTQYF.

The chain is built from TRBV9 and TRBJ2-1; no reliable D call. CDR3 length equals 15 residues. The germline V and J ends were trimmed by 0 bases and 4 bases, with 11 bases remaining between them. CDR1 is SGDLS, CDR2 YYNGEE, per germline. This chain's CDR3 is CASSVESNTYNEQFF. In DNA, the CDR3 is TGTGCCAGCAGCGTAGAAAGTAACACGTACAATGAGCAGTTCTTC.

The rearrangement joins TRBV6-6 to TRBJ1-1; 8 positions agree with TRBD1. V was clipped by 5 bases and J by 0 bases; unmatched bases: 2. CDR1 MNHNY and CDR2 SVGAGI come from the germline V gene (reference sequence). The CDR3 sequence is 14 residues long. Here the CDR3 reads CASSRQGLNTEAFF. The CDR3 DNA reads TGTGCCAGCAGTAGACAGGGGTTGAACACTGAAGCTTTCTTT.

This chain joins TRBV18 and TRBJ1-1; 7 bases are shared with TRBD1. Germline CDR1 and CDR2: KGHSH and LQKENI. The CDR3 is 15 residues long. V gave up 0 bases and J gave up 3 bases; unmatched junction bases: 4. The chain's CDR3 is CASSPPGQGDTEAFF. CDR3 nucleotides: TGTGCCAGCTCACCACCAGGGCAGGGGGACACTGAAGCTTTCTTT.

This chain links TRBV9 with TRBJ2-1; D gene unclear. The V end lost 2 bases, the J end lost 8 bases, and 11 bases lay between the germline ends. The CDR3 consists of 13 residues. The V gene's germline CDR1 is SGDLS and CDR2 YYNGEE. This CDR3 is CASSVLSLDEQFF. CDR3 sequence (DNA): TGTGCCAGCAGCGTCTTGAGTCTGGATGAGCAGTTCTTC.

This rearrangement joins TRBV5-1 to TRBJ1-1, with D maybe TRBD1 (5 bases). Looked up from germline, CDR1 is SGHRS and CDR2 is YFSETQ. Trimming left V 4 bases short and J 3 bases short, with 16 bases between. CDR3 length equals 15 residues. In nucleotides, the CDR3 is TGCGCCAGCAGCCCTGGCGGGGGAAGGCACACTGAAGCTTTCTTT. This translates into CASSPGGGRHTEAFF.

The chain recombines TRBV6-1 with TRBJ1-3; possible D gene TRBD1, 6 bases. V dropped 5 bases and J dropped 2 bases, with 13 bases sitting between them. Germline CDR1 reads MNHNS; CDR2 reads SASEGT. This CDR3 contains 15 residues. The CDR3 DNA follows: TGTGCCAGCAGTCCTTCACAGGGTACTGGAAACACCATATATTTT. Protein: CASSPSQGTGNTIYF.

The chain has TRBV5-1 and TRBJ1-1; no definite D call. The ends were cut back, 0 bases at V and 6 bases at J, with 12 bases in the middle. CDR1 is SGHRS, CDR2 YFSETQ, per germline. The CDR3 is 14 amino acids. The DNA of the CDR3 is TGCGCCAGCAGCTTGGATGAGGTATTCGCTGAAGCTTTCTTT. Its protein is CASSLDEVFAEAFF.

This clone was observed a few times. The chain links TRBV2 to TRBJ2-5, with D tentatively TRBD2 (6 bases). This CDR3 is built from 12 residues. V was shortened by 11 bases and J by 2 bases, with 12 bases between the two germline ends. From germline, CDR1 is SNHLY and CDR2 FYNNEI. CDR3 residues: CAAPSGQETQYF. DNA of the CDR3: TGTGCCGCCCCCAGCGGGCAAGAGACCCAGTACTTC.

This sequence joins TRBV7-8 and TRBJ2-3, with 12 nucleotides matching TRBD2. V shed 5 bases, J shed 1 base, and the junction held 4 bases outside the gene matches. CDR3 size: 16 residues. CDR1 and CDR2 from the germline V gene are SGHVS and FQNEAQ. The DNA of the CDR3 is TGTGCCAGCAGCCTGGGGACTAGCGGGCGCACAGATACGCAGTATTTT. Translating it yields CASSLGTSGRTDTQYF. Full variable domain (outside the CDR3, taken from reference TRBV7-8 and TRBJ2-3): GAGVSQSPRYKVAKRGQDVALRCDPISGHVSLFWYQQALGQGPEFLTYFQNEAQLDKSGLPSDRFFAERPEGSVSTLKIQRTQQEDSAVYLCASSLGTSGRTDTQYFGPGTRLTVL.